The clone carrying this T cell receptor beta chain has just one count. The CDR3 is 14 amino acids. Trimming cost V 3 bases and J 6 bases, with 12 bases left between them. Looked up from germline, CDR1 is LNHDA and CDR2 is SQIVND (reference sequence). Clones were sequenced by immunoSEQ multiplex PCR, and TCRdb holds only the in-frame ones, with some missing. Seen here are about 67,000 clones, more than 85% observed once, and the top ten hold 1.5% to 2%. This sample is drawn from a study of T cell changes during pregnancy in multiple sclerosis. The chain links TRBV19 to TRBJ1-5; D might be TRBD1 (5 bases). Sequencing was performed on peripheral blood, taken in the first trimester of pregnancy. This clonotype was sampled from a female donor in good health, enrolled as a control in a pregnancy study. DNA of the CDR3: TGTGCCAGTAGTATTTGGGGCGCCGGTCAGCCCCAGCATTTT. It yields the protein CASSIWGAGQPQHF.